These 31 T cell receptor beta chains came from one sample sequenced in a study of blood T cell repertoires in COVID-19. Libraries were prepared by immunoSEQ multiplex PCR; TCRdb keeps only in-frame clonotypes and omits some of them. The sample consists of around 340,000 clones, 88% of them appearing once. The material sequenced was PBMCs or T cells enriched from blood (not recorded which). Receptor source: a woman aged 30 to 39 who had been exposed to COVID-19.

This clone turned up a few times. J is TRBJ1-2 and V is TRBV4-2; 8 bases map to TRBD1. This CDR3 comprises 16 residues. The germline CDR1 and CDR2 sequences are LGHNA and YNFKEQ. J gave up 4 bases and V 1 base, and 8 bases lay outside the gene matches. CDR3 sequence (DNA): TGTGCCAGCAGCCAAGGAACCAGGGGGCGCGTCTATGGCTACACCTTC. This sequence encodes CASSQGTRGRVYGYTF.

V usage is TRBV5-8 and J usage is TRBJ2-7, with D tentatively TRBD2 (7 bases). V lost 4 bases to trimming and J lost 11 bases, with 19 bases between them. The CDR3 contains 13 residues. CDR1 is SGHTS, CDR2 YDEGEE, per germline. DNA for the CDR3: TGTGCCAGCAGCCGCCCCGGGGGCGGGGGAGAGTACTTC. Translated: CASSRPGGGGEYF.

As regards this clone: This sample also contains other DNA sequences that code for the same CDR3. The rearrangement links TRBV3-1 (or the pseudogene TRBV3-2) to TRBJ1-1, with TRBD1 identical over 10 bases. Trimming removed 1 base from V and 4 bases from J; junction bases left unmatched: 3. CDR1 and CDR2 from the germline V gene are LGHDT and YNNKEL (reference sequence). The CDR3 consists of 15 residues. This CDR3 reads CASSQGDRGGTEAFF. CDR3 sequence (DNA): TGTGCCAGCAGCCAAGGGGACAGGGGAGGCACTGAAGCTTTCTTT.

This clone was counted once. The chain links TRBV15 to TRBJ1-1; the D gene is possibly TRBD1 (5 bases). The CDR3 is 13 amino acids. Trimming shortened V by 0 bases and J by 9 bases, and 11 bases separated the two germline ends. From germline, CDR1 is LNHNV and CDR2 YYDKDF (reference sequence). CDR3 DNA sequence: TGTGCCACCAGCAGAGACCAGGGCCCTCAAGCTTTCTTT. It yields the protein CATSRDQGPQAFF.

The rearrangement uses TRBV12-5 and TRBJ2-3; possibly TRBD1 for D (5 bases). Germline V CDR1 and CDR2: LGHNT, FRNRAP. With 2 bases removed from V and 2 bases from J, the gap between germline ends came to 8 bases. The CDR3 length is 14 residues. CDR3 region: CASGLRTYTDTQYF. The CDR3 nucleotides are TGTGCTAGTGGTTTGAGGACATACACAGATACGCAGTATTTT.

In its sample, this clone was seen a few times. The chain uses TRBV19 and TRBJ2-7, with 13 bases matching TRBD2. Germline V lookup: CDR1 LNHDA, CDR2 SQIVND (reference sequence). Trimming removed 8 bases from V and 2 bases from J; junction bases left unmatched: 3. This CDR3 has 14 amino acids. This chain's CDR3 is CASGTSGIPYEQYF. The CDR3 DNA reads TGTGCCAGTGGGACTAGCGGGATCCCCTACGAGCAGTACTTC. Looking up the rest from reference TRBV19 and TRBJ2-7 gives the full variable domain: DGGITQSPKYLFRKEGQNVTLSCEQNLNHDAMYWYRQDPGQGLRLIYYSQIVNDFQKGDIAEGYSVSREKKESFPLTVTSAQKNPTAFYLCASGTSGIPYEQYFGPGTRLTVT.

In nucleotides, the CDR3 is TGTGCCAGCAGTTTATTTCCCACGAGCTCTGGAAACACCATATATTTT. Translated: CASSLFPTSSGNTIYF. The chain combines TRBV28 with TRBJ1-3, with D unclear. This CDR3 comprises 16 residues. Germline V gene sequence: CDR1 MDHEN, CDR2 SYDVKM. V lost 1 base, J lost 0 bases, and 10 bases lay in between.

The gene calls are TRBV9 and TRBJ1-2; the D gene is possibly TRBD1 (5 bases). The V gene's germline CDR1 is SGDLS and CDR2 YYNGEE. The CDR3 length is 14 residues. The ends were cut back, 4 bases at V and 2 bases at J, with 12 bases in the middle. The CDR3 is CASSHDGGNYGYTF. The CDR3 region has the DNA TGTGCCAGCAGCCACGACGGGGGAAACTATGGCTACACCTTC.

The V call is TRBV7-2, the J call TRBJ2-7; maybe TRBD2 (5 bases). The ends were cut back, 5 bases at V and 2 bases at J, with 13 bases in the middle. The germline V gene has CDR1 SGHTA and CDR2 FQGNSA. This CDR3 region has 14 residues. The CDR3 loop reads CASSIRDYTYEQYF. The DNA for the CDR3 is TGTGCCAGCAGCATCCGGGATTATACCTACGAGCAGTACTTC.

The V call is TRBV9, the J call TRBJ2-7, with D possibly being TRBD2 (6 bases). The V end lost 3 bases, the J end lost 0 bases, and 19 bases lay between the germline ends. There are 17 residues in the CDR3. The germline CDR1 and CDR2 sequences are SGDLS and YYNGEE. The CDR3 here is CASSERAGTGGSYEQYF. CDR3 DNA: TGTGCCAGCAGCGAGCGCGCCGGGACTGGAGGCTCCTACGAGCAGTACTTC.

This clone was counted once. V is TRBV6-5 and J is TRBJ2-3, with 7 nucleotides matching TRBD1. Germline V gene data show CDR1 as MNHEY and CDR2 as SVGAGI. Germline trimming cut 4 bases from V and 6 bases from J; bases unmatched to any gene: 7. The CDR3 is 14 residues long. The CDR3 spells CASSSTGLEDTQYF. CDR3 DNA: TGTGCCAGCAGTTCGACAGGGCTGGAGGATACGCAGTATTTT.

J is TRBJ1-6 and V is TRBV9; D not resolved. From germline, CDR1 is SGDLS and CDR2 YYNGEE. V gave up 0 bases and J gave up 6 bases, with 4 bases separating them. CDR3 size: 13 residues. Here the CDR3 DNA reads TGTGCCAGCAGCGTAGGCAGTAATTCACCCCTCCACTTT. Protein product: CASSVGSNSPLHF.

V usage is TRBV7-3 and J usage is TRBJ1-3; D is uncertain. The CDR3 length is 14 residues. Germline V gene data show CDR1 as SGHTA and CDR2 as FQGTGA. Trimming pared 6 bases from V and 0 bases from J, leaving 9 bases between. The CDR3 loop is CASSHGDSGNTIYF. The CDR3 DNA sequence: TGTGCCAGCAGTCACGGAGACTCTGGAAACACCATATATTTT.

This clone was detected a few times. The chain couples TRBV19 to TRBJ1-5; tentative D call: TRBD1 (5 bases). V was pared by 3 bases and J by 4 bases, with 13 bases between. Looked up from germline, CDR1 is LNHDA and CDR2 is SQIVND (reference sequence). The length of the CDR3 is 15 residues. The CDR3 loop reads CASSIPPGGNQPQHF. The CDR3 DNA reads TGTGCCAGTAGTATCCCCCCGGGGGGGAATCAGCCCCAGCATTTT.

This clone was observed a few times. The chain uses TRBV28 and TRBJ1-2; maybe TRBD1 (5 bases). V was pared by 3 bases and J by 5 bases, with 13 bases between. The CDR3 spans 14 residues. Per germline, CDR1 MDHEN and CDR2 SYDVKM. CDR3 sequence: CASSLISGRYGYTF. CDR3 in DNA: TGTGCCAGCAGTTTGATTTCAGGGAGGTATGGCTACACCTTC.

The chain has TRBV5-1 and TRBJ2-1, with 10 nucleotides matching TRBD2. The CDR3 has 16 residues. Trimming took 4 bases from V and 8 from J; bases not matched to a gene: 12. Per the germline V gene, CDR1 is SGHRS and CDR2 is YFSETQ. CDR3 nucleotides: TGCGCCAGCAGCAACCCCCTAGCGGGAGTAGGGCATGAGCAGTTCTTC. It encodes CASSNPLAGVGHEQFF.

The CDR3 protein is CASSHTPGTSTF. CDR3 coding DNA: TGTGCCAGCAGTCATACACCTGGGACTTCCACCTTC. The chain employs TRBV27 and TRBJ1-2; D may be TRBD1 (5 bases). The V end was cut by 5 bases, the J end by 13 bases, with 17 bases between. In germline, CDR1 is MNHEY, CDR2 SMNVEV (reference sequence). CDR3 size: 12 residues.

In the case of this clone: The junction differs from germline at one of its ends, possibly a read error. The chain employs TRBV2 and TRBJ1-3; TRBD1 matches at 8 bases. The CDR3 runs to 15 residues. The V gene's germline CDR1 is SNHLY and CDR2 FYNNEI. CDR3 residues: CASREGDRLGNTIYF. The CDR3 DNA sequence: TGTGCCAGCAGAGAAGGGGACAGGCTAGGAAACACCATATATTTT.

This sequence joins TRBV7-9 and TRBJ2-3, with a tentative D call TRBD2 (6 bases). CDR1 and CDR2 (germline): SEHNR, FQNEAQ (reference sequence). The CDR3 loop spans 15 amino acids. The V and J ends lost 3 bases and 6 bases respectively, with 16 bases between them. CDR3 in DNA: TGTGCCAGCAGCTTGCAAACCCCGGGGAGGGATACGCAGTATTTT. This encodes CASSLQTPGRDTQYF. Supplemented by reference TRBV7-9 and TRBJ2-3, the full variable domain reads DTGVSQNPRHKITKRGQNVTFRCDPISEHNRLYWYRQTLGQGPEFLTYFQNEAQLEKSRLLSDRFSAERPKGSFSTLEIQRTEQGDSAMYLCASSLQTPGRDTQYFGPGTRLTVL.

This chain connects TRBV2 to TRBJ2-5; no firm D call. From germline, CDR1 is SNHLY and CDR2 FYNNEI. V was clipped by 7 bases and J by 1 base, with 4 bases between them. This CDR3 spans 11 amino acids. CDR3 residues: CASTFQETQYF. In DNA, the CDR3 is TGTGCCAGCACTTTCCAAGAGACCCAGTACTTC.

The CDR3 bases are TGTGCCAGCAGTCCCCGGACAGGGCTAGAGCAGCCCCAGCATTTT. It translates to CASSPRTGLEQPQHF. This rearrangement joins TRBV27 to TRBJ1-5; the match to TRBD1 covers 8 bases. The CDR3 spans 15 residues. With 5 bases clipped from V and 7 bases from J, the junction kept 10 bases outside the gene matches. The germline gives CDR1 MNHEY, CDR2 SMNVEV (reference sequence).

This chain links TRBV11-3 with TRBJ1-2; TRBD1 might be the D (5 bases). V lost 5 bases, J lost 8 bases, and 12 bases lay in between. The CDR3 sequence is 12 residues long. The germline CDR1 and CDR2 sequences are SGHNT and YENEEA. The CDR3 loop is CASSPSGDGYTF. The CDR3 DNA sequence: TGTGCCAGCAGCCCTAGCGGGGACGGCTACACCTTC.

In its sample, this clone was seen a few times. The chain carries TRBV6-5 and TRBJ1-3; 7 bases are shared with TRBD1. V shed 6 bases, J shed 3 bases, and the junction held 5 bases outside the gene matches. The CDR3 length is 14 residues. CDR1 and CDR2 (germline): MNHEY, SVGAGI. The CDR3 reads CASSDGTVGNTIYF. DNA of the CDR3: TGTGCCAGCAGCGACGGGACAGTTGGAAACACCATATATTTT.

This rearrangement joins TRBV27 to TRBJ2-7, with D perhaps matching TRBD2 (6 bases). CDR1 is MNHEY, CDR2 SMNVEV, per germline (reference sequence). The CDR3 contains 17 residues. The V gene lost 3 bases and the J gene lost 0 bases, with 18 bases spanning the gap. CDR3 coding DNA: TGTGCCAGCAGTTTGAGGACTACGCCAGGCCACTCCTACGAGCAGTACTTC. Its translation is CASSLRTTPGHSYEQYF.

The CDR3 DNA follows: TGTGCCAGCAGTCCGACAGGGGACATCTATGGCTACACCTTC. Residues: CASSPTGDIYGYTF. V usage is TRBV6-4 and J usage is TRBJ1-2, with 8 bases lining up with TRBD1. Germline CDR1 is MRHNA and CDR2 is SNTAGT. The J segment lost 4 bases and the V segment lost 5 bases, leaving 6 bases of the junction unmatched. CDR3 length: 14 residues.

The CDR3 nucleotides are TGTGCCAGCAGCTTATCCCGCCAGGCCCCTCAAAGGCTGTTTTTT. Amino acid sequence: CASSLSRQAPQRLFF. The chain has TRBV7-8 and TRBJ1-4; D gene uncertain. The CDR3 has 15 residues. Per germline, CDR1 SGHVS and CDR2 FQNEAQ. V was clipped by 2 bases and J by 14 bases, with 21 bases between them.

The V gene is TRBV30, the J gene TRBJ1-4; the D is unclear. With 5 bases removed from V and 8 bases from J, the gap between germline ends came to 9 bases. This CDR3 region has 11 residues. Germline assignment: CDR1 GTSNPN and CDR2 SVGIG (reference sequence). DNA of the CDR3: TGTGCCTGGGGGGTCGGGGAAAAACTGTTTTTT. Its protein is CAWGVGEKLFF. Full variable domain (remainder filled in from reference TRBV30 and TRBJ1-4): SQTIHQWPATLVQPVGSPLSLECTVEGTSNPNLYWYRQAAGRGLQLLFYSVGIGQISSEVPQNLSASRPQDRQFILSSKKLLLSDSGFYLCAWGVGEKLFFGSGTQLSVL.

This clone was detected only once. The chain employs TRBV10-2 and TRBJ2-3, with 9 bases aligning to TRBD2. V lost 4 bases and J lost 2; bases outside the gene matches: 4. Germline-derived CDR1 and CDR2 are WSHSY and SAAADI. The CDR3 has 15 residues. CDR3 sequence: CASSAVAGATDTQYF. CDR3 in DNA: TGCGCCAGCAGTGCGGTAGCGGGAGCCACAGATACGCAGTATTTT.

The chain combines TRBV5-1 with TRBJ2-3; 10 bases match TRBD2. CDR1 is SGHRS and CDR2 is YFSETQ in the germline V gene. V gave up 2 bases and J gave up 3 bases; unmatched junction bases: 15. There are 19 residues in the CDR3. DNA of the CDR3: TGCGCCAGCAGCTTTAACGAGCTAGCGGGAGCCGGTTGGACAGATACGCAGTATTTT. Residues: CASSFNELAGAGWTDTQYF.

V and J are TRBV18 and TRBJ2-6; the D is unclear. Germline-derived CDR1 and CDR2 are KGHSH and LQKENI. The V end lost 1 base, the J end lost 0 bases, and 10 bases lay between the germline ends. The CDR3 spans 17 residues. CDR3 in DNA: TGTGCCAGCTCACCACTAACAGTAAACTCTGGGGCCAACGTCCTGACTTTC. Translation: CASSPLTVNSGANVLTF.

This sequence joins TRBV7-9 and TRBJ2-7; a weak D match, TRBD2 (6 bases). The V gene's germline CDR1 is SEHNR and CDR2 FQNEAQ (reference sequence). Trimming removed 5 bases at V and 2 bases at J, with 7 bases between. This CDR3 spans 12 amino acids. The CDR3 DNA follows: TGTGCCAGCAGCACGGGGGCCTACGAGCAGTACTTC. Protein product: CASSTGAYEQYF.